This TCR beta chain was identified during a study of T cells after yellow fever vaccination. This clonotype was seen more than once but under ten times. The antigen is undetermined. Making TCR cDNA involved 5'RACE template switching, which added UMIs and a universal primer site. Using its own MiXCR run on the 5' RACE reads, TCRdb lists one record per CDR3 protein. The sample carries about 340,000 distinct CDR3 sequences, roughly an eighth recorded once. Regarding the study as a whole: On re-exposure, the response was weaker but peaked faster, at day 5 versus 15. Across the CD4 and CD8 compartments, a small share of clonotypes was present in both.

The sequence was obtained from a man aged 18 to 30 who received the YFV17D yellow fever vaccine. Sequences were derived from CD4+ T cells sorted from PBMCs, sampled 15 days after the yellow fever booster vaccination.

This CDR3 is CASSMDSLSYEQYF. In DNA, the CDR3 is TGTGCCAGCAGCATGGACAGCCTCTCCTACGAGCAGTACTTC. The chain carries TRBV7-2 and TRBJ2-7; D might be TRBD1 (6 bases). The CDR3 is made up of 14 amino acids. From germline, CDR1 is SGHTA and CDR2 FQGNSA. Trimming took 5 bases from V and 0 from J, leaving 11 bases between them.